These T cell receptor beta chains were read from a single sample in a study of STAT5B mutations in CD4+ large granular lymphocyte leukemia. Sequenced by immunoSEQ multiplex PCR; TCRdb stores in-frame clones only, minus some. The table has around 35,000 clones, about 90% seen once. The sample taken for sequencing was CD4+ T cells from blood buffy coats. The receptors here all came from a human donor in good health. Both conserved end residues are part of each CDR3. The D gene is left open where the match is weak. Rows give clone size only sometimes, using once, few, many, or a class for an expanded clone.

J gene: TRBJ2-3
clone size: .
D gene: .
V gene: TRBV7-2
CDR3 protein: CASSLKSDTQYF
CDR3 DNA: TGTGCCAGCAGCTTAAAAAGTGATACGCAGTATTTT

J gene: TRBJ2-2
clone size: .
D gene: .
V gene: TRBV9
CDR3 protein: CASSVVQGEGTGELFF
CDR3 DNA: TGTGCCAGCAGCGTAGTGCAGGGAGAAGGGACCGGGGAGCTGTTTTTT

J gene: TRBJ2-7
clone size: .
D gene: .
V gene: TRBV28
CDR3 protein: CASSTYDGRGEQYF
CDR3 DNA: TGTGCCAGCAGTACGTATGACGGCCGGGGCGAGCAGTACTTC

J gene: TRBJ2-3
clone size: .
D gene: .
V gene: TRBV7-2
CDR3 protein: CASSLAPTDTQYF
CDR3 DNA: TGTGCCAGCAGCTTAGCCCCGACAGATACGCAGTATTTT

J gene: TRBJ2-7
clone size: .
D gene: .
V gene: TRBV7-9
CDR3 protein: CASSSPGKVVSYEQYF
CDR3 DNA: TGTGCCAGCAGCTCACCGGGGAAGGTAGTCTCCTACGAGCAGTACTTC

J gene: TRBJ2-1
clone size: .
D gene: .
V gene: TRBV10-1
CDR3 protein: CASSEGGNEQFF
CDR3 DNA: TGCGCCAGCAGTGAGGGGGGCAATGAGCAGTTCTTC

J gene: TRBJ1-1
clone size: .
D gene: .
V gene: TRBV6-5
CDR3 protein: CASSYSAITEAFF
CDR3 DNA: TGTGCCAGCAGTTACTCGGCCATCACTGAAGCTTTCTTT

J gene: TRBJ2-5
clone size: .
D gene: .
V gene: TRBV5-4
CDR3 protein: CASSLGGLQETQYF
CDR3 DNA: TGTGCCAGCAGCTTGGGAGGTCTGCAAGAGACCCAGTACTTC

J gene: TRBJ2-2
clone size: .
D gene: .
V gene: TRBV7-2
CDR3 protein: CASSPRRSGSTGELFF
CDR3 DNA: TGTGCCAGCAGCCCCCGAAGAAGCGGAAGCACCGGGGAGCTGTTTTTT

J gene: TRBJ2-6
clone size: .
D gene: .
V gene: TRBV6-6
CDR3 protein: CASTLNSGANVLTF
CDR3 DNA: TGTGCCAGCACTCTAAACTCTGGGGCCAACGTCCTGACTTTC

J gene: TRBJ2-3
clone size: few
D gene: TRBD2
V gene: TRBV15
CDR3 protein: CATSLAGGLRDTQYF
CDR3 DNA: TGTGCCACCAGCCTAGCGGGAGGGTTGAGAGATACGCAGTATTTT

J gene: TRBJ2-7
clone size: .
D gene: .
V gene: TRBV28
CDR3 protein: CASSRAGTLYEQYF
CDR3 DNA: TGTGCCAGCAGCAGAGCCGGGACTCTCTACGAGCAGTACTTC

J gene: TRBJ1-4
clone size: .
D gene: .
V gene: TRBV7-9
CDR3 protein: CASSPRGNSGGEKLFF
CDR3 DNA: TGTGCCAGCAGCCCGCGCGGCAATTCGGGGGGTGAAAAACTGTTTTTT

J gene: TRBJ2-3
clone size: .
D gene: .
V gene: TRBV11-3
CDR3 protein: CASSFTGVEDTDTQYF
CDR3 DNA: TGTGCCAGCAGCTTCACCGGGGTAGAAGACACAGATACGCAGTATTTT

J gene: TRBJ2-1
clone size: .
D gene: .
V gene: TRBV6-5
CDR3 protein: CASSQGNEQFF
CDR3 DNA: TGTGCCAGCAGCCAGGGAAATGAGCAGTTCTTC

J gene: TRBJ1-2
clone size: .
D gene: .
V gene: TRBV19
CDR3 protein: CASSIGLGQNPNYGYTF
CDR3 DNA: TGTGCCAGTAGTATCGGGCTTGGACAGAACCCTAACTATGGCTACACCTTC

J gene: TRBJ2-7
clone size: .
D gene: .
V gene: TRBV9
CDR3 protein: CASSAGISSYEQYF
CDR3 DNA: TGTGCCAGCAGCGCGGGAATTAGCTCCTACGAGCAGTACTTC

J gene: TRBJ1-2
clone size: .
D gene: .
V gene: TRBV15
CDR3 protein: CATSRGAGFGYTF
CDR3 DNA: TGTGCCACCAGCAGAGGAGCAGGGTTCGGCTACACCTTC

J gene: TRBJ2-2
clone size: .
D gene: .
V gene: TRBV9
CDR3 protein: CASSVEVANTGELFF
CDR3 DNA: TGTGCCAGCAGCGTAGAAGTAGCGAACACCGGGGAGCTGTTTTTT

J gene: TRBJ2-1
clone size: .
D gene: TRBD2
V gene: TRBV6-1
CDR3 protein: CASTLTSGNEQFF
CDR3 DNA: TGTGCCAGCACCCTGACTAGCGGGAATGAGCAGTTCTTC

J gene: TRBJ2-7
clone size: .
D gene: .
V gene: TRBV6-6
CDR3 protein: CASSYSFTGAQEQYF
CDR3 DNA: TGTGCCAGCAGTTACTCTTTTACGGGGGCGCAAGAGCAGTACTTC

J gene: TRBJ1-2
clone size: .
D gene: TRBD1
V gene: TRBV7-2
CDR3 protein: CASSFQTGPAGYTF
CDR3 DNA: TGTGCCAGCAGCTTCCAGACAGGGCCGGCTGGCTACACCTTC

J gene: TRBJ2-2
clone size: .
D gene: .
V gene: TRBV4-2
CDR3 protein: CASSQVGGLTGELFF
CDR3 DNA: TGTGCCAGCAGCCAAGTGGGAGGACTCACCGGGGAGCTGTTTTTT

J gene: TRBJ1-1
clone size: once
D gene: TRBD1
V gene: TRBV7-9
CDR3 protein: CASSLGDRGRTEAFF
CDR3 DNA: TGTGCCAGCAGCTTAGGGGACAGGGGGCGAACTGAAGCTTTCTTT

J gene: TRBJ1-4
clone size: .
D gene: TRBD1
V gene: TRBV6-5
CDR3 protein: CASSYSYRGGEKLFF
CDR3 DNA: TGTGCCAGCAGTTACTCATACAGGGGAGGCGAAAAACTGTTTTTT

J gene: TRBJ2-7
clone size: .
D gene: .
V gene: TRBV7-9
CDR3 protein: CASSLTGPVYEQYF
CDR3 DNA: TGTGCCAGCAGCTTAACAGGGCCAGTTTACGAGCAGTACTTC

J gene: TRBJ1-1
clone size: .
D gene: .
V gene: TRBV28
CDR3 protein: CASSLASQMNTEAFF
CDR3 DNA: TGTGCCAGCAGTTTGGCCTCCCAGATGAACACTGAAGCTTTCTTT

J gene: TRBJ2-2
clone size: .
D gene: TRBD2
V gene: TRBV19
CDR3 protein: CASSIRGLTNTGELFF
CDR3 DNA: TGTGCCAGTAGTATCCGGGGACTAACTAACACCGGGGAGCTGTTTTTT

J gene: TRBJ2-5
clone size: .
D gene: TRBD1
V gene: TRBV4-3
CDR3 protein: CASSDRDRVVETQYF
CDR3 DNA: TGCGCCAGCAGCGACCGGGACAGGGTCGTAGAGACCCAGTACTTC